Included here is one T cell receptor beta chain sequence, with context. A junction boundary mismatches the germline segment, possibly from a read error. This entry belongs to a study of metastatic and nonmetastatic thyroid tumors. CDR3 size: 11 residues. Germline CDR1 SGHTA, CDR2 FQGNSA. MiXCR re-clonotyped the PCR reads for TCRdb. The top ten hold 2.5% to 3.5% of the sample, which has fewer than 35,000 clones, about a fifth seen once. Until they underwent thyroid surgery, no patient had received any treatment. The receptor's source is a male donor with papillary thyroid cancer or a benign thyroid nodule (not recorded which). Some clones in this sample may be carry-over from other donors' samples. Source material: tumor tissue. The chain recombines TRBV7-2 with TRBJ2-5; D call uncertain. The CDR3 DNA reads TGTTCCAGCAGCTCCGGTCGGGCCCAGTACTTC. It is translated as CSSSSGRAQYF.